This TCR beta chain was captured by sequencing in a study of neurological immune-mediated disorders. Study context: Of the multiple sclerosis patients, 34 in total, roughly 30 were relapsing-remitting and 3 were secondary progressive.

TCRdb fed the 5' RACE reads into MiXCR, producing one record per CDR3 protein. The data show roughly 100,000 distinct CDR3 sequences, around 3.4% seen once. This clonotype was seen repeatedly, ten times or more. The CDR3 has 14 amino acids. Trimming cost V 3 bases and J 4 bases, with 11 bases left between them. Sequencing input: PBMCs. This clonotype was obtained from a woman under 30 with multiple sclerosis. The V and J genes are TRBV12-3 or TRBV12-4 and TRBJ2-3; D is uncertain. For the CDR3, the DNA is TGTGCCAGCAGTTTCTCGCACTTACCAGATACGCAGTATTTT. Its protein product is CASSFSHLPDTQYF.